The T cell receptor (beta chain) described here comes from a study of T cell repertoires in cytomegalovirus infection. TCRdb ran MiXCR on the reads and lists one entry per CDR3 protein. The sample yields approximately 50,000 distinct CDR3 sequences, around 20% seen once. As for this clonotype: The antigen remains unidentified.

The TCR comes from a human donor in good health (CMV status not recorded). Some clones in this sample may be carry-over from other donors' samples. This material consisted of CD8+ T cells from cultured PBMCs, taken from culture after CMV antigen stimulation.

The DNA of the CDR3 is TGTGCCAGCAGCCCGAGGACGGGGCACACTGAAGCTTTCTTT. It encodes CASSPRTGHTEAFF. This sequence joins TRBV7-2 and TRBJ1-1, with D possibly TRBD1 on 5 matching bases. V was trimmed by 5 bases and J by 3 bases, leaving 13 bases between them. The CDR3 has 14 residues. Germline V gene data show CDR1 as SGHTA and CDR2 as FQGNSA. Full variable domain (outside the CDR3, taken from reference TRBV7-2 and TRBJ1-1): GAGVSQSPSNKVTEKGKDVELRCDPISGHTALYWYRQSLGQGLEFLIYFQGNSAPDKSGLPSDRFSAERTGGSVSTLTIQRTQQEDSAVYLCASSPRTGHTEAFFGQGTRLTVV.